This TCR beta chain was sequenced in a study of molecular identifiers for immune sequencing clone quantification. This clonotype was observed a few times. Trimming cost V 0 bases and J 5 bases, with 13 bases left between them. The germline CDR1 and CDR2 sequences are LGHNA and YSLEER. The CDR3 runs to 15 residues. TCRdb called the PCR reads again in MiXCR, with one record for every CDR3 protein. The table lists approximately 550,000 distinct CDR3 sequences, about a fifth of them singletons. The sequence was obtained from a human donor in good health. Some libraries in this study had Jurkat cell RNA spiked in. V gene TRBV4-3 combines with J gene TRBJ2-5; unclear D gene. What was sequenced was naive CD8+ T cells from blood, with Jurkat cell RNA spiked in. Subset defined: FACS-sorted CD8+CD4-CCR7+CD45RA+ naive T cells. CDR3 residues: CASSQDHVVRETQYF. The DNA for the CDR3 is TGCGCCAGCAGCCAAGATCACGTGGTTAGGGAGACCCAGTACTTC.